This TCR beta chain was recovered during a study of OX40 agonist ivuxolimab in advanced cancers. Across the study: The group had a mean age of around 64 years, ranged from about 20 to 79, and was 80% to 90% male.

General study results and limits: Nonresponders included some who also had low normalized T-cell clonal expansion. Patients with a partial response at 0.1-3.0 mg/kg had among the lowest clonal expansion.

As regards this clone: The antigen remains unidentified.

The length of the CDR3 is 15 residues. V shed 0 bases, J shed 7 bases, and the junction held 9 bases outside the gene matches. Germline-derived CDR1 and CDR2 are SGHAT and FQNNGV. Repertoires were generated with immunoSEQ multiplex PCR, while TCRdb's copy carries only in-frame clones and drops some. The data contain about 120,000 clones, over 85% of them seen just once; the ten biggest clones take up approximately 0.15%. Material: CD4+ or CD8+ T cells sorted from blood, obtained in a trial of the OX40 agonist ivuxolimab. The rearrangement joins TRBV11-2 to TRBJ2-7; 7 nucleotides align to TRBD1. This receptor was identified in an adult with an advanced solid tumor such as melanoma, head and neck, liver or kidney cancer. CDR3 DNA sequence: TGTGCCAGCAGCTTAGATCCGACAGGGTTTAAGGAGCAGTACTTC. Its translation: CASSLDPTGFKEQYF.